A selection of T cell receptor beta chains follows, all from one sample in a study of patients and donors after allogeneic stem cell transplantation. TCRdb ran MiXCR on the RT-PCR reads and lists one entry per CDR3 protein. Here the sample spans roughly 960,000 distinct CDR3 sequences, about a sixth being singletons. The sequencing input was blood, either unsorted or a sorted T cell fraction (not recorded which). Source of these receptors: a human donor who was either an allogeneic HSCT recipient or a stem cell or donor lymphocyte infusion donor (not recorded which). It is not recorded whose cells these are; they may come from a transplant donor. Both conserved end residues are trimmed from each CDR3. Fields, in order: J gene, V gene, CDR3 protein.

j_gene: TRBJ1-5
v_gene: TRBV6-5
CDR3aa: ASSYGTHRGRNQPQH

j_gene: TRBJ2-3
v_gene: TRBV5-1
CDR3aa: ASSLDSGGDTQY

j_gene: TRBJ2-3
v_gene: TRBV7-9
CDR3aa: ASSKRNTDTQY

j_gene: TRBJ2-7
v_gene: TRBV20-1
CDR3aa: SAATSGSSYEQY

j_gene: TRBJ1-1
v_gene: TRBV18
CDR3aa: ASSPIRGTEAF

j_gene: TRBJ1-1
v_gene: TRBV12-3/TRBV12-4
CDR3aa: ASAPGLGTEAF

j_gene: TRBJ1-2
v_gene: TRBV6-5
CDR3aa: ASSYSGGASYGYT

j_gene: TRBJ2-4
v_gene: TRBV15
CDR3aa: ATSDLPDNKNIQY

j_gene: TRBJ2-1
v_gene: TRBV27
CDR3aa: ASRPYGQDYNEQF

j_gene: TRBJ2-5
v_gene: TRBV15
CDR3aa: ATSRDRGGRGETQY

j_gene: TRBJ1-5
v_gene: TRBV20-1
CDR3aa: SAPSNLGSNQPQH

j_gene: TRBJ2-2
v_gene: TRBV3-1
CDR3aa: ASSQRTAVNTGELF

j_gene: TRBJ2-1
v_gene: TRBV4-3
CDR3aa: ASSQARLDEQF

j_gene: TRBJ1-2
v_gene: TRBV5-1
CDR3aa: ASSWDWGIYGYT

j_gene: TRBJ2-7
v_gene: TRBV12-5
CDR3aa: ASGPGRGEQY

j_gene: TRBJ1-2
v_gene: TRBV20-1
CDR3aa: SASHGYT

j_gene: TRBJ2-7
v_gene: TRBV6-2/TRBV6-3
CDR3aa: ASSPTGTGWYEQY

j_gene: TRBJ2-2
v_gene: TRBV7-3
CDR3aa: ASSQSLKRINTGELF

j_gene: TRBJ2-1
v_gene: TRBV3-1
CDR3aa: ASSQLDRGLSNEQF

j_gene: TRBJ1-1
v_gene: TRBV12-3/TRBV12-4
CDR3aa: ASSLGLGNTEAF

j_gene: TRBJ2-7
v_gene: TRBV5-1
CDR3aa: ASSQGSVIYEQY

j_gene: TRBJ1-5
v_gene: TRBV20-1
CDR3aa: SAGFRGGLKKNQPQH

j_gene: TRBJ2-2
v_gene: TRBV7-3
CDR3aa: ASRSIDRVVGGELF

j_gene: TRBJ2-7
v_gene: TRBV5-1
CDR3aa: ASSTDSRSSYEQY

j_gene: TRBJ2-3
v_gene: TRBV11-2
CDR3aa: ASSFYETAPGLGDTQY

j_gene: TRBJ2-2
v_gene: TRBV9
CDR3aa: ASSVEGPGTGELF

j_gene: TRBJ2-2
v_gene: TRBV6-5
CDR3aa: PQGELF

j_gene: TRBJ1-3
v_gene: TRBV12-3/TRBV12-4
CDR3aa: ASSLAGQELFSGNTIY

j_gene: TRBJ2-1
v_gene: TRBV15
CDR3aa: ATGGSAGGPYNEQF

j_gene: TRBJ1-1
v_gene: TRBV5-4
CDR3aa: ASSLSRQGNTEAF

j_gene: TRBJ1-1
v_gene: TRBV3-1
CDR3aa: ASSQAGPGEAF

j_gene: TRBJ1-1
v_gene: TRBV12-3/TRBV12-4
CDR3aa: ASSLQGPGTEAF

j_gene: TRBJ2-1
v_gene: TRBV7-6
CDR3aa: ASSRDMDYNEQF

j_gene: TRBJ1-2
v_gene: TRBV12-3/TRBV12-4
CDR3aa: ASSGGTHYGYT

j_gene: TRBJ2-3
v_gene: TRBV6-5
CDR3aa: ASNREGTQY

j_gene: TRBJ2-1
v_gene: TRBV30
CDR3aa: AWSRLANNEQF

j_gene: TRBJ2-1
v_gene: TRBV6-1
CDR3aa: ASRPTSGGLGQF

j_gene: TRBJ2-7
v_gene: TRBV24-1
CDR3aa: ATSDPESGWQQY

j_gene: TRBJ2-1
v_gene: TRBV6-2/TRBV6-3
CDR3aa: ASSYSGVPSYNEQF

j_gene: TRBJ2-3
v_gene: TRBV9
CDR3aa: ASSPPRTGGGTDTQY

j_gene: TRBJ1-2
v_gene: TRBV25-1
CDR3aa: ASRSLRGYT

j_gene: TRBJ2-5
v_gene: TRBV11-3
CDR3aa: ASSTRLAGAHGETQY

j_gene: TRBJ2-7
v_gene: TRBV19
CDR3aa: ASSVGTAEQY

j_gene: TRBJ2-2
v_gene: TRBV9
CDR3aa: ASSVSRGGGNTGELF

j_gene: TRBJ1-2
v_gene: TRBV2
CDR3aa: ASSVSGDGYT

j_gene: TRBJ1-1
v_gene: TRBV20-1
CDR3aa: SARDPKGDTEAF

j_gene: TRBJ2-7
v_gene: TRBV5-1
CDR3aa: ASSLGDRVSEQY

j_gene: TRBJ1-2
v_gene: TRBV25-1
CDR3aa: ASSEFGRGVEGYT

j_gene: TRBJ1-2
v_gene: TRBV27
CDR3aa: ASSLNVGALGYT

j_gene: TRBJ2-5
v_gene: TRBV7-2
CDR3aa: ASSQVLAGVGETQY

j_gene: TRBJ2-5
v_gene: TRBV7-9
CDR3aa: ASGPDYQETQY

j_gene: TRBJ1-2
v_gene: TRBV7-2
CDR3aa: ASSLALLRGYT

j_gene: TRBJ2-1
v_gene: TRBV12-3/TRBV12-4
CDR3aa: ASSPPRDSVEQF